One sample yielded the 21 T cell receptor beta chains listed below, sequenced in a study of monozygotic twins with inflammatory bowel disease. TCRdb re-called the 5' RACE reads; every CDR3 protein appears as one record, without DNA. Recorded for this sample: 350,000 to 550,000 distinct CDR3 sequences. Sequenced: blood. The source is a human donor with ulcerative colitis or Crohn's disease, or a healthy co-twin of an affected twin (not recorded which).

The gene calls are TRBV6-5 and TRBJ1-2. Germline loops: CDR1 MNHEY, CDR2 SVGAGI. The CDR3 consists of 14 residues. CDR3 protein: CASSYTHLGGGYTF.

This CDR3 reads CASCRTVNSPLHF. V is TRBV6-6 and J is TRBJ1-6; as DNA is missing, the TRBD1 call by TCRdb cannot be tested. This CDR3 is 13 amino acids long. Germline-derived CDR1 and CDR2 are MNHNY and SVGAGI (reference sequence).

V is TRBV6-4 and J is TRBJ2-3. Germline values: CDR1 MRHNA, CDR2 SNTAGT. This CDR3 has 15 residues. CDR3 residues: CASSPYFDHTDTQYF.

The rearrangement links TRBV20-1 to TRBJ2-4; TCRdb's D call of TRBD2 is untestable without DNA. CDR1 is DFQATT and CDR2 is SNEGSKA in the germline V gene (reference sequence). This CDR3 contains 16 residues. CDR3 in amino acids: CSAGTSGALAKNIQYF.

V gene TRBV11-2 combines with J gene TRBJ2-1; TCRdb's D call, TRBD2, is unchecked because there is no DNA. Germline lookup yields CDR1 SGHAT and CDR2 FQNNGV. The CDR3 sequence is 17 residues long. This CDR3 reads CASSLVASGGLYNEQFF.

The chain combines TRBV5-1 with TRBJ2-1; TCRdb lists TRBD1, though no DNA is available to test this call. The CDR3 totals 13 residues. Germline V gene data show CDR1 as SGHRS and CDR2 as YFSETQ. CDR3 sequence: CASSSRGDNEQFF.

V and J are TRBV20-1 and TRBJ2-6. This CDR3 spans 13 amino acids. Germline CDR1 DFQATT, CDR2 SNEGSKA (reference sequence). CDR3 region: CSALVSGANVLTF.

The V gene is TRBV29-1, the J gene TRBJ2-1; TCRdb indicates TRBD2, and absent DNA this call remains unverified. CDR1 SQVTM and CDR2 ANQGSEA come from the germline V gene. CDR3 length: 13 amino acids. CDR3 in amino acids: CSVTTGGYNEQFF.

The J gene is TRBJ1-1, the V gene TRBV19; without DNA, the TCRdb call of TRBD1 cannot be checked. The CDR3 loop spans 14 amino acids. Germline CDR1 is LNHDA and CDR2 is SQIVND (reference sequence). CDR3 protein: CASSLGSGRGKAFF. Full variable domain (outside the CDR3, taken from reference TRBV19 and TRBJ1-1): DGGITQSPKYLFRKEGQNVTLSCEQNLNHDAMYWYRQDPGQGLRLIYYSQIVNDFQKGDIAEGYSVSREKKESFPLTVTSAQKNPTAFYLCASSLGSGRGKAFFGQGTRLTVV.

V and J are TRBV4-3 and TRBJ2-2. Germline values: CDR1 LGHNA, CDR2 YSLEER. The CDR3 has 14 residues. CDR3 sequence reads: CASSQERSTGELFF.

The chain recombines TRBV29-1 with TRBJ2-1; TCRdb selects TRBD1, and the lack of DNA leaves this call unchecked. Germline V gene data show CDR1 as SQVTM and CDR2 as ANQGSEA. This CDR3 spans 12 amino acids. The CDR3 loop is CSVGTGSNEQFF.

CDR3 sequence reads: CATASGTSTDTQYF. The chain employs TRBV24-1 and TRBJ2-3; TCRdb reports TRBD2, a call that lacks DNA to check it against. Germline V gene lookup returns CDR1 KGHDR and CDR2 SFDVKD. CDR3 length: 14 amino acids.

V and J are TRBV5-1 and TRBJ2-7; TCRdb outputs TRBD2, but without DNA this stays unchecked. The CDR3 loop spans 16 amino acids. CDR1 is SGHRS, CDR2 YFSETQ, per germline. CDR3 sequence reads: CASSLPGTSGFYEQYF.

The CDR3 here is CASSQVHGGYGYTF. The rearrangement links TRBV14 to TRBJ1-2. Germline V lookup: CDR1 SGHDN, CDR2 FVKESK. CDR3 length equals 14 residues.

The chain couples TRBV12-3 or TRBV12-4 to TRBJ1-2. There are 14 residues in the CDR3. CDR3 amino acids: CASSLSVREVGYTF.

The V call is TRBV5-1, the J call TRBJ2-6; without DNA, the TCRdb call of TRBD1 cannot be checked. The CDR3 runs 17 residues. The germline gives CDR1 SGHRS, CDR2 YFSETQ. CDR3 sequence: CASSQYPTGTGANVLTF. Using reference TRBV5-1 and TRBJ2-6 for the parts outside the CDR3, the full variable domain is KAGVTQTPRYLIKTRGQQVTLSCSPISGHRSVSWYQQTPGQGLQFLFEYFSETQRNKGNFPGRFSGRQFSNSRSEMNVSTLELGDSALYLCASSQYPTGTGANVLTFGAGSRLTVL.

The rearrangement uses TRBV4-1 and TRBJ1-4; TCRdb picks TRBD1, but there is no DNA to check that call. The length of the CDR3 is 15 residues. Germline loops: CDR1 MGHRA, CDR2 YSYEKL. This chain's CDR3 is CASSQESGGHEKLFF.

The chain uses TRBV28 and TRBJ2-6; TCRdb lists TRBD1, though no DNA is available to test this call. The length of the CDR3 is 15 residues. The germline V gene has CDR1 MDHEN and CDR2 SYDVKM. This chain's CDR3 is CASSGQAAGANVLTF.

CDR3: CASAKFDPSVDEQYF. The chain links TRBV6-1 to TRBJ2-7; TCRdb returns TRBD1, unconfirmable since there is no DNA. CDR1 is MNHNS and CDR2 is SASEGT in the germline V gene. The CDR3 runs to 15 residues.

V usage is TRBV2 and J usage is TRBJ2-3; without DNA, the TCRdb call of TRBD2 cannot be checked. The CDR3 has 15 residues. CDR1 is SNHLY and CDR2 is FYNNEI in the germline V gene. The CDR3: CASSELAGGPDTQYF.

The chain couples TRBV6-5 to TRBJ1-1; the TCRdb D gene call, TRBD1, has no DNA to confirm it. The CDR3 loop spans 13 amino acids. Per germline, CDR1 MNHEY and CDR2 SVGAGI. This CDR3 is CASSTRDSFEAFF.